The 25 T cell receptor beta chains below come from one sample, sequenced in a study of regulatory T cells in long-lasting Graves disease. Sequencing libraries for TCR beta were prepared with iRepertoire HTBI primers and Arm-PCR of CDR3 regions. TCRdb re-called the multiplex PCR reads through MiXCR, storing one row per CDR3 protein. Counted here are approximately 360,000 distinct CDR3 sequences, around 23% occurring once; the ten biggest clones make up 25% to 30%. Time point noted: persistent/refractory GD, antithyroid drugs over 5 years with positive TRAb. RNA isolated from PBMCs was used to make the TCR library. The sequencing here drew on peripheral blood mononuclear cells (PBMCs), taken when the disease was refractory, from a patient treated with antithyroid drugs. The receptor source for this set is a woman aged 40 to 50 with Graves disease.

This clonotype was seen a single time. This chain links TRBV27 with TRBJ2-3; the match to TRBD2 covers 7 bases. V gave up 2 bases and J gave up 6 bases; unmatched junction bases: 8. Germline-derived CDR1 and CDR2 are MNHEY and SMNVEV (reference sequence). This CDR3 has 15 amino acids. The CDR3 coding sequence is TGTGCCAGCAGTTTAAGAGGGAGGGCCAGGGATACGCAGTATTTT. It encodes CASSLRGRARDTQYF.

J is TRBJ2-7 and V is TRBV7-9, with D perhaps matching TRBD1 (6 bases). This CDR3 has 16 residues. V lost 1 base and J 0 bases, leaving 13 bases between the germline ends. Germline CDR1 SEHNR, CDR2 FQNEAQ (reference sequence). CDR3 nucleotide sequence: TGTGCCAGCAGCTTAGAAGGGACACTTTCCTCCTACGAGCAGTACTTC. Translated: CASSLEGTLSSYEQYF.

V usage is TRBV19 and J usage is TRBJ2-7; maybe TRBD1 (5 bases). Germline V lookup: CDR1 LNHDA, CDR2 SQIVND (reference sequence). This CDR3 is built from 11 residues. Trimming removed 9 bases at V and 8 bases at J, with 14 bases between. CDR3 in amino acids: CASSQGYQQYF. CDR3 bases: TGTGCCAGCTCCCAGGGATATCAGCAGTACTTC.

V gene TRBV5-5 combines with J gene TRBJ2-5; TRBD1 aligns across 8 bases. The CDR3 totals 15 residues. Germline CDR1 and CDR2: SGHKS and YYEKEE (reference sequence). Losses at the gene ends were 0 bases for V and 4 bases for J; bases not matched to a gene: 5. CDR3 loop: CASSLAGGTVETQYF. In DNA, the CDR3 is TGTGCCAGCAGCTTGGCAGGGGGCACAGTAGAGACCCAGTACTTC.

This clonotype was seen only a few times. The chain links TRBV2 to TRBJ1-1; TRBD1 matches 7 bases. Germline V gene data show CDR1 as SNHLY and CDR2 as FYNNEI. This CDR3 comprises 16 residues. V gave up 8 bases and J gave up 0 bases; unmatched junction bases: 12. CDR3 in amino acids: CASSRQGSSMNTEAFF. CDR3 DNA: TGTGCCAGCTCCAGACAGGGTTCCTCAATGAACACTGAAGCTTTCTTT.

The chain combines TRBV11-2 with TRBJ2-5; possibly TRBD2 for D (6 bases). The germline V and J ends were trimmed by 8 bases and 2 bases, with 9 bases remaining between them. The V gene's germline CDR1 is SGHAT and CDR2 FQNNGV. The CDR3 sequence is 12 residues long. As DNA, the CDR3 is TGTGCCAGCGGTCTAGCGCAAGAGACCCAGTACTTC. As protein: CASGLAQETQYF.

The gene calls are TRBV9 and TRBJ2-7; the D gene is possibly TRBD2 (6 bases). The CDR3 contains 15 residues. V was clipped by 8 bases and J by 0 bases, with 18 bases between them. CDR1 and CDR2 from the germline V gene are SGDLS and YYNGEE. CDR3 region: CARGRDSYGSYEQYF. DNA for the CDR3: TGTGCCAGGGGTCGGGACTCCTACGGCTCCTACGAGCAGTACTTC.

This clonotype was seen repeatedly, ten times or more. This chain uses TRBV28 with TRBJ2-7; TRBD2 aligns across 10 bases. Germline CDR1 MDHEN, CDR2 SYDVKM. The CDR3 spans 15 residues. Trimming removed 6 bases from V and 4 bases from J; junction bases left unmatched: 9. CDR3 region: CASRAPLAGAYEQYF. CDR3 DNA sequence: TGTGCCAGCAGAGCCCCCCTAGCGGGAGCATACGAGCAGTACTTC. Complete variable domain (other parts from reference TRBV28 and TRBJ2-7): DVKVTQSSRYLVKRTGEKVFLECVQDMDHENMFWYRQDPGLGLRLIYFSYDVKMKEKGDIPEGYSVSREKKERFSLILESASTNQTSMYLCASRAPLAGAYEQYFGPGTRLTVT.

This chain joins TRBV29-1 and TRBJ2-4; 7 nucleotides line up with TRBD2. The CDR3 has 12 amino acids. The germline CDR1 and CDR2 sequences are SQVTM and ANQGSEA. V was clipped by 6 bases and J by 4 bases; unmatched bases: 3. CDR3 bases: TGCAGCGTGTGGGGAGGGAAAAACATTCAGTACTTC. It is translated as CSVWGGKNIQYF.

There are a few counts of this clonotype. This rearrangement joins TRBV5-1 to TRBJ2-7, with 8 bases identical to TRBD2. From germline, CDR1 is SGHRS and CDR2 YFSETQ. The CDR3 extends over 14 amino acids. V was pared by 6 bases and J by 3 bases, with 8 bases of the junction left unmatched. The CDR3 coding sequence is TGCGCCAGCAAGGGTAGCGGGGAATTCTACGAGCAGTACTTC. Protein product: CASKGSGEFYEQYF.

Ten or more counts support this clonotype. The genes are TRBV27 and TRBJ2-5; TRBD2 aligns across 12 bases. There are 15 residues in the CDR3. Germline V lookup: CDR1 MNHEY, CDR2 SMNVEV (reference sequence). The junction had 5 bases not matched to a gene; V was cut back by 6 bases and J by 3 bases. As DNA, the CDR3 is TGTGCCAGCAGCGGACTAGCGGGAAGGGAAGAGACCCAGTACTTC. Translation gives CASSGLAGREETQYF.

Only a few counts were recorded for this clonotype. The chain joins TRBV11-2 to TRBJ2-5; D not resolved. V dropped 3 bases and J dropped 2 bases, with 10 bases sitting between them. The CDR3 contains 14 residues. Germline CDR1 is SGHAT and CDR2 is FQNNGV. The CDR3 DNA reads as TGTGCCAGCAGCTTCCGAGTATTTCAAGAGACCCAGTACTTC. Translating gives CASSFRVFQETQYF.

This clonotype has only a few counts. This sequence joins TRBV7-3 and TRBJ2-5, with 9 bases that match TRBD2. This CDR3 comprises 15 residues. Trimming took 5 bases from V and 2 from J; bases not matched to a gene: 6. CDR1 and CDR2 from the germline V gene are SGHTA and FQGTGA. In DNA, the CDR3 is TGTGCCAGCAGCCCCACTAGCGGGTTACAAGAGACCCAGTACTTC. This translates into CASSPTSGLQETQYF.

The J gene is TRBJ2-6, the V gene TRBV6-1, with 14 positions matching TRBD2. CDR1 is MNHNS and CDR2 is SASEGT in the germline V gene. This CDR3 spans 18 amino acids. Germline trimming cut 8 bases from V and 2 bases from J; bases unmatched to any gene: 8. CDR3: CASVEGTSGSPGANVLTF. The CDR3 DNA reads as TGTGCCAGCGTTGAAGGGACTAGCGGGAGTCCTGGGGCCAACGTCCTGACTTTC.

This clonotype has at least ten counts. J is TRBJ1-2 and V is TRBV28; D call uncertain. Deletions cut 2 bases from V and 2 bases from J, with 6 bases between. This CDR3 is built from 13 residues. Germline V gives CDR1 MDHEN, CDR2 SYDVKM. The CDR3 sequence is CASSLAENYGYTF. The CDR3 DNA reads as TGTGCCAGCAGTTTAGCAGAAAACTATGGCTACACCTTC.

In its sample, this clonotype was seen a few times. The rearrangement uses TRBV20-1 and TRBJ1-5; 8 bases are a match to TRBD1. The germline V gene encodes CDR1 DFQATT and CDR2 SNEGSKA (reference sequence). The CDR3 has 14 residues. V lost 6 bases and J lost 3; bases outside the gene matches: 7. Written as DNA, the CDR3 is TGCAGTGCCATACCGCAGGGGGCCAATCAGCCCCAGCATTTT. Residues: CSAIPQGANQPQHF.

In this sample, this clonotype turned up a few times. The V gene is TRBV20-1, the J gene TRBJ2-3, with D perhaps TRBD2 (5 bases). V lost 5 bases and J 3 bases, leaving 12 bases between the germline ends. The CDR3 runs 13 residues. CDR1 DFQATT and CDR2 SNEGSKA come from the germline V gene (reference sequence). The CDR3 DNA reads as TGCAGTGCTCCGCTAGCAGGTACAGATACGCAGTATTTT. Translating it yields CSAPLAGTDTQYF.

Only a few counts were recorded for this clonotype. The rearrangement links TRBV20-1 to TRBJ2-7; no clear D gene. CDR3 length: 12 amino acids. Trimming removed 5 bases at V and 3 bases at J, with 11 bases between. The V gene's germline CDR1 is DFQATT and CDR2 SNEGSKA (reference sequence). CDR3 DNA: TGCAGTGCTGGCCTATCCTACTACGAGCAGTACTTC. Its translation: CSAGLSYYEQYF.

This clonotype was recorded a few times. The J gene is TRBJ2-7, the V gene TRBV27, with D perhaps TRBD2 (5 bases). Germline V gene data show CDR1 as MNHEY and CDR2 as SMNVEV (reference sequence). The CDR3 is 15 amino acids. The germline V and J ends were trimmed by 2 bases and 3 bases, with 14 bases remaining between them. This chain's CDR3 is CASSLTRPTGYEQYF. CDR3 coding DNA: TGTGCCAGCAGTTTAACTAGGCCCACCGGCTACGAGCAGTACTTC.

The chain combines TRBV9 with TRBJ2-2, with a tentative D call TRBD1 (6 bases). The germline V gene has CDR1 SGDLS and CDR2 YYNGEE. The CDR3 totals 13 residues. V gave up 7 bases and J gave up 0 bases, with 7 bases separating them. DNA for the CDR3: TGTGCCAGCGGACAGACGAACACCGGGGAGCTGTTTTTT. As protein: CASGQTNTGELFF.

This chain connects TRBV11-2 to TRBJ2-1, with TRBD2 matching over 7 bases. CDR1 SGHAT and CDR2 FQNNGV come from the germline V gene. The trim removed 1 base at V and 5 bases at J, leaving 14 bases unmatched. CDR3 length: 18 residues. The CDR3 DNA reads TGTGCCAGCAGCTTAGGGCGCGGGTTTGGGCGGGGGAACAATGAGCAGTTCTTC. Translating gives CASSLGRGFGRGNNEQFF.

This clonotype was detected ten times or more. The chain couples TRBV6-1 to TRBJ2-7, with 12 bases that match TRBD2. The CDR3 has 13 amino acids. V was clipped by 6 bases and J by 3 bases; unmatched bases: 0. From germline, CDR1 is MNHNS and CDR2 SASEGT. The CDR3 spells CASRTSGSYEQYF. CDR3 sequence (DNA): TGTGCCAGCAGGACTAGCGGGAGCTACGAGCAGTACTTC.

This clonotype appeared once. The V and J genes are TRBV6-2 or TRBV6-3 and TRBJ2-7, with D unclear. The assigned J gene may be wrong: the sequence end matches TRBJ2-1 better. The CDR3 length is 12 residues. CDR1 and CDR2 (germline): MNHEY, SVGEGT. CDR3 sequence (DNA): TGTGCCAGCAGTTACGTGGGCAATGAGCAGTTCTTC. This translates into CASSYVGNEQFF.

This chain links TRBV7-2 with TRBJ2-5; TRBD1 or TRBD2 may be the D gene (5 bases each). V lost 1 base to trimming and J lost 7 bases, with 13 bases between them. This CDR3 region has 14 residues. Per germline, CDR1 SGHTA and CDR2 FQGNSA. The CDR3 protein is CASSLERGEGTQYF. CDR3 DNA sequence: TGTGCCAGCAGCTTAGAAAGGGGTGAGGGGACCCAGTACTTC.

This chain uses TRBV14 with TRBJ1-3; D gene unclear. Germline values: CDR1 SGHDN, CDR2 FVKESK. The ends were cut back, 5 bases at V and 0 bases at J, with 8 bases in the middle. The CDR3 is 14 residues long. The CDR3, as DNA: TGTGCCAGCAGCAGATGGGTCTCTGGAAACACCATATATTTT. Encoded protein: CASSRWVSGNTIYF.